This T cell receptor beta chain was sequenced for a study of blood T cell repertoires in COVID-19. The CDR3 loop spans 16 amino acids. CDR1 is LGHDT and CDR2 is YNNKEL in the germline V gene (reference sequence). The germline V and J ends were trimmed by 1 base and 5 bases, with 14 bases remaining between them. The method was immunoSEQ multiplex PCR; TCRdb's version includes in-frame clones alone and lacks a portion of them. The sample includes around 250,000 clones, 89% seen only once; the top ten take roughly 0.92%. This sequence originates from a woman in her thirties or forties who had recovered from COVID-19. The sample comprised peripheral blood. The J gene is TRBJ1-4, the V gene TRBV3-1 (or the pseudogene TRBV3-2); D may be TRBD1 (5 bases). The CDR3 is CASSQVWATENEKLFF. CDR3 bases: TGTGCCAGCAGCCAAGTTTGGGCGACAGAAAATGAAAAACTGTTTTTT.